Following are 23 T cell receptor beta chains from one sample sequenced in a study of blood T cell repertoires in COVID-19. Data came from immunoSEQ multiplex PCR; TCRdb stores just in-frame clones and leaves some out. This table holds approximately 240,000 clones, about 90% found once. The material sequenced was PBMCs or T cells enriched from blood (not recorded which). These receptors were taken from a woman in her twenties or thirties with acute COVID-19.

V is TRBV27 and J is TRBJ1-2, with 9 positions matching TRBD1. Germline V gene sequence: CDR1 MNHEY, CDR2 SMNVEV (reference sequence). V trimming: 6 bases; J trimming: 0 bases; junction bases outside the gene matches: 11. The CDR3 length is 17 residues. The CDR3, as DNA: TGTGCCAGCAGCGCCACAACAGGGGGCCCTTCTAACTATGGCTACACCTTC. It yields the protein CASSATTGGPSNYGYTF.

The J gene is TRBJ1-1, the V gene TRBV5-1; 9 positions match TRBD1. V trimming: 1 base; J trimming: 0 bases; junction bases outside the gene matches: 19. CDR1 is SGHRS, CDR2 YFSETQ, per germline. The CDR3 runs 21 residues. The DNA for the CDR3 is TGCGCCAGCAGCTTGCGAGGGACAGGGTATTTCGCTGCGCGCATGAACACTGAAGCTTTCTTT. This encodes CASSLRGTGYFAARMNTEAFF.

This chain joins TRBV3-1 (or the pseudogene TRBV3-2) and TRBJ1-5; no firm D call. Germline V gene lookup returns CDR1 LGHDT and CDR2 YNNKEL (reference sequence). V lost 4 bases to trimming and J lost 6 bases, with 10 bases between them. CDR3 length: 13 residues. The CDR3 spells CASSRDQAQPQHF. The CDR3 DNA follows: TGTGCCAGCAGCCGCGATCAGGCTCAGCCCCAGCATTTT.

This sequence joins TRBV11-2 and TRBJ1-3; no clear D gene. Germline V CDR1 and CDR2: SGHAT, FQNNGV. CDR3 length: 15 residues. The V end lost 2 bases, the J end lost 0 bases, and 8 bases lay between the germline ends. The CDR3 region has the DNA TGTGCCAGCAGCTTACCATCATTCTCTGGAAACACCATATATTTT. Translating it yields CASSLPSFSGNTIYF.

V is TRBV9 and J is TRBJ1-1; D unresolved. The length of the CDR3 is 13 residues. In germline, CDR1 is SGDLS, CDR2 YYNGEE. V lost 2 bases and J 1 base, leaving 6 bases between the germline ends. The CDR3 DNA sequence: TGTGCCAGCAGCGTGAACACGAACACTGAAGCTTTCTTT. Amino acid sequence: CASSVNTNTEAFF.

The chain joins TRBV14 to TRBJ1-1; unclear D gene. CDR1 SGHDN and CDR2 FVKESK come from the germline V gene. The CDR3 runs to 13 residues. Trimming removed 1 base from V and 4 bases from J, with 7 bases in between. DNA of the CDR3: TGTGCCAGCAGCCAAGTCTCGCGCACTGAAGCTTTCTTT. Translated, it gives CASSQVSRTEAFF.

The chain recombines TRBV5-6 with TRBJ1-1; D gene ambiguous. With 2 bases removed from V and 0 bases from J, the gap between germline ends came to 5 bases. The CDR3 totals 13 residues. Per the germline V gene, CDR1 is SGHDT and CDR2 is YYEEEE. The CDR3 DNA is TGTGCCAGCAGCTTCGAGGTGAACACTGAAGCTTTCTTT. As protein: CASSFEVNTEAFF.

This chain links TRBV2 with TRBJ1-2; maybe TRBD1 (6 bases). The germline V gene has CDR1 SNHLY and CDR2 FYNNEI. The CDR3 has 14 residues. Trimming shortened V by 5 bases and J by 4 bases, and 14 bases separated the two germline ends. In DNA, the CDR3 is TGTGCCAGCAGTAAGGGGACATTCTCCTATGGCTACACCTTC. Its translation: CASSKGTFSYGYTF.

The V gene is TRBV15, the J gene TRBJ2-3; 9 positions match TRBD1. CDR1 LNHNV and CDR2 YYDKDF come from the germline V gene (reference sequence). The V and J ends lost 1 base and 4 bases, in that order; junction bases with no gene match: 12. The CDR3 runs to 18 residues. The CDR3 nucleotides are TGTGCCACCAGCAGAGTCCTTTTGGGACAGGGCAACGCAGATACGCAGTATTTT. Its translation is CATSRVLLGQGNADTQYF.

The CDR3 sequence: CAISETGQGNSPLHF. The CDR3 DNA reads TGTGCCATCAGTGAGACCGGACAGGGTAATTCACCCCTCCACTTT. This chain links TRBV10-3 with TRBJ1-6, with 8 bases lining up with TRBD1. V trimming: 2 bases; J trimming: 6 bases; junction bases outside the gene matches: 3. Germline-derived CDR1 and CDR2 are ENHRY and SYGVKD. The CDR3 is made up of 15 amino acids.

The count of this clone is one. In DNA, the CDR3 is TGCGCCAGCAGCCAGACAGGGGAGGGAAACACCATATATTTT. As protein: CASSQTGEGNTIYF. The chain has TRBV5-1 and TRBJ1-3, with 8 nucleotides matching TRBD1. Germline CDR1 is SGHRS and CDR2 is YFSETQ. This CDR3 contains 14 residues. Unmatched junction bases numbered 4, after V lost 4 bases and J lost 4 bases.

The chain links TRBV29-1 to TRBJ1-2, with D unclear. CDR3 length equals 13 residues. Germline loops: CDR1 SQVTM, CDR2 ANQGSEA. V lost 0 bases, J lost 0 bases, and 5 bases lay in between. The CDR3 region is CSVEEQPNYGYTF. CDR3 bases: TGCAGCGTTGAAGAACAGCCTAACTATGGCTACACCTTC.

The CDR3: CASSRAQRNEQFF. CDR3 in DNA: TGTGCCAGTAGTAGGGCTCAAAGGAATGAGCAGTTCTTC. This chain joins TRBV19 and TRBJ2-1; D is uncertain. Trimming removed 4 bases at V and 7 bases at J, with 11 bases between. CDR1 and CDR2 from the germline V gene are LNHDA and SQIVND (reference sequence). The CDR3 totals 13 residues.

V gene TRBV4-1 combines with J gene TRBJ1-5, with 7 bases that match TRBD1. The CDR3 sequence is 15 residues long. V shed 3 bases and J 4 bases; nucleotides not matched to a gene: 6. Germline V CDR1 and CDR2: MGHRA, YSYEKL. This chain's CDR3 is CASSHPHRGNQPQHF. CDR3 DNA sequence: TGCGCCAGCAGCCACCCCCACAGGGGAAATCAGCCCCAGCATTTT.

The chain joins TRBV29-1 to TRBJ2-2; the D is unclear. V was clipped by 5 bases and J by 4 bases, with 5 bases between them. Germline CDR1 is SQVTM and CDR2 is ANQGSEA. CDR3 length: 11 residues. CDR3 nucleotides: TGCAGCGTTTCCTTCACCGGGGAGCTGTTTTTT. Translating it yields CSVSFTGELFF.

The V gene is TRBV12-3 or TRBV12-4, the J gene TRBJ1-4; perhaps TRBD1 as D (6 bases). Trimming left V 5 bases short and J 8 bases short, with 12 bases between. This CDR3 spans 13 amino acids. The chain's CDR3 is CASSGGRGEKLFF. CDR3 nucleotide sequence: TGTGCCAGCAGTGGGGGCCGAGGGGAAAAACTGTTTTTT.

The rearrangement uses TRBV18 and TRBJ2-3, with D unclear. CDR3 length: 16 residues. CDR1 and CDR2 from the germline V gene are KGHSH and LQKENI. V gave up 4 bases and J gave up 1 base, with 15 bases separating them. This chain's CDR3 is CASSLSGPRGTDTQYF. The CDR3 DNA is TGTGCCAGCTCACTGTCAGGTCCCAGAGGCACAGATACGCAGTATTTT. The full variable domain, rest sourced from reference TRBV18 and TRBJ2-3, is NAGVMQNPRHLVRRRGQEARLRCSPMKGHSHVYWYRQLPEEGLKFMVYLQKENIIDESGMPKERFSAEFPKEGPSILRIQQVVRGDSAAYFCASSLSGPRGTDTQYFGPGTRLTVL.

The genes are TRBV19 and TRBJ1-1, with D possibly TRBD1 on 6 matching bases. The CDR3 sequence is 13 residues long. V was pared by 3 bases and J by 5 bases, with 10 bases between. Germline V lookup: CDR1 LNHDA, CDR2 SQIVND (reference sequence). The CDR3 region is CASSMGARTEAFF. CDR3 bases: TGTGCCAGTAGTATGGGGGCGCGGACTGAAGCTTTCTTT.

The chain links TRBV7-2 to TRBJ2-7; D remains ambiguous. Germline CDR1 and CDR2: SGHTA and FQGNSA. V was shortened by 1 base and J by 3 bases, with 7 bases between the two germline ends. CDR3 length: 13 amino acids. The CDR3 DNA sequence: TGTGCCAGCAGCTTAGGGCCGGGCTACGAGCAGTACTTC. Protein: CASSLGPGYEQYF.

The DNA for the CDR3 is TGTGCCAGCAGCTTAGCGGGACAGGGGGCGGGTGTCTACGAGCAGTACTTC. Protein: CASSLAGQGAGVYEQYF. The genes are TRBV11-2 and TRBJ2-7, with 12 bases identical to TRBD1. CDR1 and CDR2 (germline): SGHAT, FQNNGV. This CDR3 is built from 17 residues. V trimming: 1 base; J trimming: 3 bases; junction bases outside the gene matches: 7.

The chain uses TRBV9 and TRBJ1-2, with TRBD1 matching over 7 bases. The germline CDR1 and CDR2 sequences are SGDLS and YYNGEE. The CDR3 loop spans 15 amino acids. V lost 4 bases to trimming and J lost 1 base; unmatched junction nucleotides: 7. The CDR3, as DNA: TGTGCCAGCAGCTGGTCGGGACAGAGTAACTATGGCTACACCTTC. Translating it yields CASSWSGQSNYGYTF.

The chain couples TRBV7-9 to TRBJ2-1, with TRBD2 matching over 10 bases. CDR3 size: 17 residues. Germline loops: CDR1 SEHNR, CDR2 FQNEAQ (reference sequence). The trim removed 1 base at V and 10 bases at J, leaving 13 bases unmatched. CDR3 DNA: TGTGCCAGCAGCTTAGGCGGGGAGCGGGAGGGGGAGCGGGAGCAGTTCTTC. Translating gives CASSLGGEREGEREQFF.

V usage is TRBV5-8 and J usage is TRBJ2-3; 9 bases are a match to TRBD1. The ends lost 6 bases at V and 4 bases at J; junction bases unmatched: 3. Germline V gene sequence: CDR1 SGHTS, CDR2 YDEGEE. The CDR3 has 13 residues. The CDR3 spells CASIGQGPDTQYF. The CDR3 nucleotides are TGTGCCAGCATCGGACAGGGGCCAGATACGCAGTATTTT.